Listed below are T cell receptor beta chains from one sample, sequenced in a study of beta chain features in type 1 diabetes. Clones were read by immunoSEQ multiplex PCR, and TCRdb kept only the in-frame ones, dropping some. The data show roughly 130,000 clones, about 17% seen once. The sample taken for sequencing was central memory CD4+ T cells from blood. These receptors all stem from a man aged 25 to 40 with type 1 diabetes. CDR3s include the opening cysteine and the closing phenylalanine or tryptophan. The D gene is left open where the match is weak.

D gene | V gene | CDR3 protein
TRBD1 | TRBV5-6 | CASSERTGGRETQYF
NA | TRBV29-1 | CSVALVSDRDKKLFF
NA | TRBV28 | CATSGAGNAETQYF
NA | TRBV4-2 | CASSQAETETQYF
TRBD1 | TRBV7-2 | CASQRRDRDTEAFF
TRBD1 | TRBV29-1 | CSVTTGSGANYGYTF
NA | TRBV18 | CASSPGLHQETQYF
NA | TRBV10-3 | CAISDDRSYGYTF
TRBD1 | TRBV2 | CASSEGQGEDSPLHF
NA | TRBV5-1 | CASSLGGPGELFF
TRBD2 | TRBV4-2 | CASSPGTSGTSYNEQFF
TRBD1 | TRBV29-1 | CSVEEDRAEAFF
TRBD1 | TRBV6-5 | CASSPLGGINTQYF
TRBD1 | TRBV2 | CASTRDRENEQYF
NA | TRBV7-2 | CASSLIGGDNEQFF
TRBD1 | TRBV5-4 | CASSSGQGIANYGYTF
NA | TRBV18 | CASSPRGAGNTIYF
TRBD1 | TRBV7-9 | CASSSTGQGLNYGYTF
TRBD1 | TRBV14 | CASSQANQGARNIQYF
TRBD1 | TRBV5-4 | CASSLWDSEKLFF
NA | TRBV6-5 | CASLKSGHGYTF
NA | TRBV5-4 | CASRGGALVNEQFF
NA | TRBV28 | CASRVGGDYGYTF
NA | TRBV14 | CASSQQGHWNTEAFF
NA | TRBV2 | CASSPTRDNEQFF
NA | TRBV2 | CASSVRGTSTDTQYF
NA | TRBV7-7 | CASSLEYRGAHQETQYF
NA | TRBV4-3 | CASSQGHGAGGYTF
TRBD1 | TRBV7-6 | CASSSGQGGYGYTF
TRBD1 | TRBV28 | CASSANPGQGGTQYF
NA | TRBV7-9 | CASSLSVTGETQYF
TRBD1 | TRBV9 | CASSRGGQASYEQYF
TRBD1 | TRBV2 | CASSGTGSTGELFF
TRBD2 | TRBV7-8 | CASSLGGGSSYEQYF
NA | TRBV4-3 | CASSQDEVGELFF
TRBD2 | TRBV4-3 | CASSASGLANSGELFF
NA | TRBV6-5 | CASSPFRGRDGYTF
NA | TRBV30 | CAWSVSGYEQYF
NA | TRBV29-1 | CSVEDGEKLFF
NA | TRBV7-2 | CASSTTGREQYF
TRBD2 | TRBV18 | CASSPGAGVISEQFF
TRBD2 | TRBV25-1 | CASRTGTSGAYEQYF
NA | TRBV4-3 | CASSQRDSGAGANVLTF
TRBD1 | TRBV6-1 | CASSEWEGAGGYTF
NA | TRBV6-5 | CASSLDTGELFF
NA | TRBV6-5 | CASSPTVILSYEQYF
TRBD2 | TRBV7-2 | CASRTTSGYADTQYF
TRBD1 | TRBV6-6 | CASSPRTGNTGELFF
NA | TRBV18 | CASSPGGSSYNEQFF
NA | TRBV28 | CASSINYGYTF
NA | TRBV7-6 | CASSARGGEAEAFF
NA | TRBV29-1 | CSARDSYEQYF
NA | TRBV29-1 | CSVEGNYGYTF
TRBD2 | TRBV18 | CASSPLAGLDEQFF
NA | TRBV14 | CASSQIQVTDTQYF